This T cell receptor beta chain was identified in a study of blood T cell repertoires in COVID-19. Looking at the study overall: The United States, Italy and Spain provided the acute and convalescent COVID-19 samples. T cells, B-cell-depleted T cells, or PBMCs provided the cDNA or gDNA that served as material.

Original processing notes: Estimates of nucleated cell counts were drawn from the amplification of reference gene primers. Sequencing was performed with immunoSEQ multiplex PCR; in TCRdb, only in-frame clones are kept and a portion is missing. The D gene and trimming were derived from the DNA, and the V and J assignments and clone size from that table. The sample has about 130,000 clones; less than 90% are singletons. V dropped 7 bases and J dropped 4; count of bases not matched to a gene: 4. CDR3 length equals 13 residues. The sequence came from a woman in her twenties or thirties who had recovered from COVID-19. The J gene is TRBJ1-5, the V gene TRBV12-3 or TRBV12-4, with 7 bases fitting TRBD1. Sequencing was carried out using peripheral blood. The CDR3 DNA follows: TGTGCCAGCAATACAGGGGAAAATCAGCCCCAGCATTTT. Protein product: CASNTGENQPQHF.